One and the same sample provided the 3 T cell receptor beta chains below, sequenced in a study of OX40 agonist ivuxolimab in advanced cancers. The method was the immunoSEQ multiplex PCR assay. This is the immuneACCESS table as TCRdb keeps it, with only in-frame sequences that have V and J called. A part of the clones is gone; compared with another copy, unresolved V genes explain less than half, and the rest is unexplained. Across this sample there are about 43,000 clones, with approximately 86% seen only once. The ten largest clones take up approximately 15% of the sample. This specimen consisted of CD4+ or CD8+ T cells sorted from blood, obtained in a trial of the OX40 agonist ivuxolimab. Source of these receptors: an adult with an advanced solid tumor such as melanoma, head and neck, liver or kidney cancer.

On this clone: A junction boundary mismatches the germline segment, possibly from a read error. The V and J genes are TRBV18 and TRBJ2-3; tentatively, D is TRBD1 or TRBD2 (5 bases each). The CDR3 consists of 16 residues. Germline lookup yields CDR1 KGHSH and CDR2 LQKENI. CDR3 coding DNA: TGTGCCAGCTCACCTACGGGACCGGTGGGCACGGATACGCAGTATTTT. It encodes CASSPTGPVGTDTQYF.

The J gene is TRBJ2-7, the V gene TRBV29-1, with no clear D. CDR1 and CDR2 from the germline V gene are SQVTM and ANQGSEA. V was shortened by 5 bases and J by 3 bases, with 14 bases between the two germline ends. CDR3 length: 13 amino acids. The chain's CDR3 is CSVPGQAGYEQYF. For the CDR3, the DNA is TGCAGCGTTCCGGGTCAAGCCGGCTACGAGCAGTACTTC.

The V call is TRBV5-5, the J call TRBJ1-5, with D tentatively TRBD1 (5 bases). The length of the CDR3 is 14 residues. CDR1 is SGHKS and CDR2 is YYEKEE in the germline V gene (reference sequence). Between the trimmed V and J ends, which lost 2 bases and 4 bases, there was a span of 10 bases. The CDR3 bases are TGTGCCAGCAGCTTAGGGGTCTTAAATCAGCCCCAGCATTTT. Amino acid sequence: CASSLGVLNQPQHF.